Shown below are 5 T cell receptor beta chains from a single sample sequenced in a study of blood T cell repertoires in COVID-19. Using immunoSEQ multiplex PCR, the repertoire was profiled, and TCRdb retains in-frame clones only, with some absent. The sample holds 80,000 or so clones, around 80% seen once. The material sequenced was peripheral blood. These receptor sequences come from a man between 60 and 75 years old with acute or convalescent COVID-19.

The genes are TRBV11-1 and TRBJ1-6, with D possibly TRBD1 on 6 matching bases. Trimming cost V 8 bases and J 7 bases, with 15 bases left between them. CDR1 and CDR2 (germline): SGHAT, FQDESV (reference sequence). The CDR3 contains 14 residues. The CDR3 here is CASAPRQENSPLHF. CDR3 DNA sequence: TGTGCCAGCGCGCCGCGACAGGAAAATTCACCCCTCCACTTT.

The gene calls are TRBV9 and TRBJ2-3; 12 bases match TRBD2. Per the germline V gene, CDR1 is SGDLS and CDR2 is YYNGEE. V dropped 3 bases and J dropped 7; count of bases not matched to a gene: 9. This CDR3 contains 16 residues. CDR3 nucleotides: TGTGCCAGCAGCGCCTCCACTAGCGGGGGGTTGAATACGCAGTATTTT. This translates into CASSASTSGGLNTQYF.

V gene TRBV5-4 combines with J gene TRBJ2-5; 8 bases align to TRBD1. The CDR3 is 14 residues long. The J segment lost 5 bases and the V segment lost 3 bases, leaving 6 bases of the junction unmatched. The germline V gene encodes CDR1 SGHNT and CDR2 YYREEE (reference sequence). The CDR3 protein is CASSYFQGAETQYF. The CDR3 DNA sequence: TGTGCCAGCAGCTACTTCCAGGGGGCCGAGACCCAGTACTTC.

This chain joins TRBV5-4 and TRBJ1-2, with D perhaps matching TRBD1 (6 bases). CDR1 and CDR2 from the germline V gene are SGHNT and YYREEE (reference sequence). V was cut by 4 bases and J by 2 bases, with 9 bases left in between. This CDR3 region has 13 residues. The chain's CDR3 is CASSQTGNYGYTF. The CDR3 nucleotides read TGTGCCAGCAGCCAGACAGGAAACTATGGCTACACCTTC.

The chain is built from TRBV9 and TRBJ1-4; D is possibly TRBD1 (5 bases). The CDR3 is 15 amino acids. Trimming took off 4 bases at V and 5 bases at J, with 15 bases between the two ends. The germline V gene encodes CDR1 SGDLS and CDR2 YYNGEE. CDR3 region: CASSKTGVTNEKLFF. The DNA for the CDR3 is TGTGCCAGCAGCAAGACGGGGGTCACAAATGAAAAACTGTTTTTT.